A selection of T cell receptor beta chains follows, all from one sample in a study of radiotherapy plus CTLA-4 blockade in lung cancer. Profiling relied on immunoSEQ multiplex PCR, and the TCRdb table lists in-frame clones only, not all of them. This sample carries roughly 80,000 clones, 60% to 85% of them seen once, and the ten largest clones take 3.5% to 4.5%. The specimen comprised peripheral blood, sampled from a patient treated with radiotherapy plus ipilimumab. The receptors come from a human donor with non-small cell lung cancer who had a partial response to radiotherapy plus ipilimumab. Some clones in this sample may be carry-over from other donors' samples. The CDR3 runs from the conserved cysteine through the conserved F or W. Fields, in order: CDR3 protein, CDR3 DNA, J gene, D gene, V gene, clone size. A D gene is named only where the DNA matches it firmly. Where a row states a size, it is once, few, many or the class of an expanded clone; other rows omit it.

CDR3: CAWRAGGNIQYF
DNA: TGTGCCTGGAGGGCCGGGGGGAACATTCAGTACTTC
J: TRBJ2-4
D: TRBD2
V: TRBV30
size: NA

CDR3: CASSSLIAGGRPYNEQFF
DNA: TGTGCCAGCAGTTCCCTGATAGCGGGGGGGCGCCCTTACAATGAGCAGTTCTTC
J: TRBJ2-1
D: TRBD2
V: TRBV27
size: few

CDR3: CAWTSPGGQYF
DNA: TGTGCCTGGACCTCACCGGGAGGGCAGTACTTC
J: TRBJ2-7
D: TRBD2
V: TRBV30
size: once

CDR3: CASSATAGGSYEQYF
DNA: TGTGCCAGCAGCGCCACGGCGGGGGGGTCCTACGAGCAGTACTTC
J: TRBJ2-7
D: TRBD2
V: TRBV7-3
size: few

CDR3: CAWSVSGRLVGQYF
DNA: TGTGCCTGGAGTGTATCGGGGCGACTAGTGGGGCAGTATTTT
J: TRBJ2-3
D: NA
V: TRBV30
size: NA

CDR3: CASSPISGQTTEAFF
DNA: TGTGCCAGCAGTCCCATTTCAGGGCAGACTACTGAAGCTTTCTTT
J: TRBJ1-1
D: NA
V: TRBV27
size: NA

CDR3: CASSFQGRELFF
DNA: TGTGCCAGCAGCTTTCAGGGTCGGGAGCTGTTTTTT
J: TRBJ2-2
D: NA
V: TRBV5-5
size: NA

CDR3: CASSSRLQGGEQYF
DNA: TGTGCCAGCAGTTCCCGCCTCCAGGGGGGTGAGCAGTACTTC
J: TRBJ2-7
D: NA
V: TRBV6-1
size: NA

CDR3: CASSTEQGAGYTF
DNA: TGTGCCAGTAGTACCGAACAGGGGGCAGGCTACACCTTC
J: TRBJ1-2
D: TRBD1
V: TRBV19
size: NA

CDR3: CASSVTRQSSSYEQYF
DNA: TGTGCCAGCAGCGTAACAAGACAGAGTAGCTCCTACGAGCAGTACTTC
J: TRBJ2-7
D: NA
V: TRBV5-5
size: NA

CDR3: CASSLNPLARAAYEQYF
DNA: TGCGCCAGCAGCTTAAACCCCCTAGCTCGGGCGGCCTACGAGCAGTACTTC
J: TRBJ2-7
D: NA
V: TRBV7-7
size: NA

CDR3: CASSRGQHGELFF
DNA: TGTGCCAGTAGTAGGGGCCAACACGGGGAGCTGTTTTTT
J: TRBJ2-2
D: NA
V: TRBV19
size: NA

CDR3: CASSLFRANDQETQYF
DNA: TGTGCCAGCAGTTTGTTTAGAGCGAACGACCAAGAGACCCAGTACTTC
J: TRBJ2-5
D: NA
V: TRBV28
size: NA

CDR3: CASSPARRLAGGADTQYF
DNA: TGCGCCAGCAGCCCCGCAAGGCGACTAGCTGGGGGCGCAGATACGCAGTATTTT
J: TRBJ2-3
D: NA
V: TRBV5-1
size: few

CDR3: CASSLLIAGEETQYF
DNA: TGCGCCAGCAGCTTACTGATAGCGGGGGAGGAGACCCAGTACTTC
J: TRBJ2-5
D: TRBD2
V: TRBV5-1
size: NA

CDR3: CASSSSGATNEKLFF
DNA: TGCGCCAGCAGCTCATCAGGGGCTACTAATGAAAAACTGTTTTTT
J: TRBJ1-4
D: NA
V: TRBV5-1
size: few

CDR3: CSVTGAIANTGELFF
DNA: TGCAGCGTCACAGGGGCGATCGCGAACACCGGGGAGCTGTTTTTT
J: TRBJ2-2
D: TRBD1
V: TRBV29-1
size: NA

CDR3: CASSLRQGGGETQYF
DNA: TGTGCCAGCAGCTTAAGACAGGGCGGCGGGGAGACCCAGTACTTC
J: TRBJ2-5
D: TRBD1
V: TRBV11-3
size: NA